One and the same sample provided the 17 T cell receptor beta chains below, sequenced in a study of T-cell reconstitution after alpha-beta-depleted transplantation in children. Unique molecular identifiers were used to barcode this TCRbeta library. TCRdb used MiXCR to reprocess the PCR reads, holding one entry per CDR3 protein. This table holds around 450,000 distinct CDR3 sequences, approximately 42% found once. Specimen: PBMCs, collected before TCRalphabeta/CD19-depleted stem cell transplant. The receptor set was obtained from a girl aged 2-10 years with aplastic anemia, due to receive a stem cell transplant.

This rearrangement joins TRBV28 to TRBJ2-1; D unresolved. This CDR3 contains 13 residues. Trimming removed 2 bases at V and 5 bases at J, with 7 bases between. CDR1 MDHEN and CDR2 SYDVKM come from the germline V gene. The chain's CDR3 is CASSLALNNEQFF. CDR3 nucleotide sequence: TGTGCCAGCAGTTTAGCGCTAAACAATGAGCAGTTCTTC.

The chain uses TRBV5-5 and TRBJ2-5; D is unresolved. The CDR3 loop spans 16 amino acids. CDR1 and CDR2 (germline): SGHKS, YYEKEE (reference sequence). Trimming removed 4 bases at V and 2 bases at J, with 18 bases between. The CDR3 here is CASSEGITMSQETQYF. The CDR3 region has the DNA TGTGCCAGCAGCGAAGGGATAACGATGAGTCAAGAGACCCAGTACTTC.

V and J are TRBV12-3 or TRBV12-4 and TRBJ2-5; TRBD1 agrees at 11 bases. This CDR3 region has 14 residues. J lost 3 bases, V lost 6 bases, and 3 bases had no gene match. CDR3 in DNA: TGTGCCAGCAGGATGGGACAGGGGGAAGAGACCCAGTACTTC. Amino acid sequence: CASRMGQGEETQYF.

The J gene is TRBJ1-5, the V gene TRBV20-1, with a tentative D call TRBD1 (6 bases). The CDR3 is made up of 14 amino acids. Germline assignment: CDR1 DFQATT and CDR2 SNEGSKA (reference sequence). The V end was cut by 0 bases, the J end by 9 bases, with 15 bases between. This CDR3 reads CSARDQGTFGPQHF. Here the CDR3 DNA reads TGCAGTGCTAGAGACCAGGGGACATTTGGGCCCCAGCATTTT.

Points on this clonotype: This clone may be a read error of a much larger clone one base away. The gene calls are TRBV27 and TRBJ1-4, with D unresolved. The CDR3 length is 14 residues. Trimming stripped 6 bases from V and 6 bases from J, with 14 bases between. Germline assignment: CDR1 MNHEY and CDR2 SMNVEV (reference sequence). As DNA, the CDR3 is TGTGCCAGCAGGCCGAATGCCTTTGATGAAAAACTGTTTTTT. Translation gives CASRPNAFDEKLFF. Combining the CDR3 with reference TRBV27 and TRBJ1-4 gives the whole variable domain EAQVTQNPRYLITVTGKKLTVTCSQNMNHEYMSWYRQDPGLGLRQIYYSMNVEVTDKGDVPEGYKVSRKEKRNFPLILESPSPNQTSLYFCASRPNAFDEKLFFGSGTQLSVL.

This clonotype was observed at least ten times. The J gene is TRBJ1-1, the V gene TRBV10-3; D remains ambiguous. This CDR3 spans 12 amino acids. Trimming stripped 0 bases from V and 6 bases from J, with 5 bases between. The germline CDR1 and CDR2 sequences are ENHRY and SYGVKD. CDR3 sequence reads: CAISESQAEAFF. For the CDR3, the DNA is TGTGCCATCAGTGAGTCCCAGGCTGAAGCTTTCTTT.

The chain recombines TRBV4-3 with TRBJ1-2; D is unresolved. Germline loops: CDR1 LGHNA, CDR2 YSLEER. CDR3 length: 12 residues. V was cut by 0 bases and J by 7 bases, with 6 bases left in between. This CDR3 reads CASSQDRVGYTF. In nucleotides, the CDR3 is TGCGCCAGCAGCCAAGATCGGGTTGGCTACACCTTC.

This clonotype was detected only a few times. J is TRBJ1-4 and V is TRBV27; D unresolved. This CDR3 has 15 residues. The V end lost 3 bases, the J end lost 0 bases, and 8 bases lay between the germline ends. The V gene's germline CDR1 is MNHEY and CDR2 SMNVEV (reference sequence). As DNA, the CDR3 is TGTGCCAGCAGTTTCATCGGGTCAACTAATGAAAAACTGTTTTTT. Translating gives CASSFIGSTNEKLFF.

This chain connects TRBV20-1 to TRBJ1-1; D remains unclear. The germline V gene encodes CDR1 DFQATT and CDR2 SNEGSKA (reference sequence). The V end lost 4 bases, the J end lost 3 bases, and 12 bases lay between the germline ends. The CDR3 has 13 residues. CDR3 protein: CSATVRRYTEAFF. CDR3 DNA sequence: TGCAGTGCTACGGTCAGACGTTACACTGAAGCTTTCTTT.

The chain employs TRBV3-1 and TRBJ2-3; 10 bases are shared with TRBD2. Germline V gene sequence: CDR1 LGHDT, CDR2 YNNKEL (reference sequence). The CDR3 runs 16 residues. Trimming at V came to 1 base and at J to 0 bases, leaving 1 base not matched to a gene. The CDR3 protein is CASSQVAGGSTDTQYF. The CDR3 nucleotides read TGTGCCAGCAGCCAAGTAGCGGGGGGTAGCACAGATACGCAGTATTTT.

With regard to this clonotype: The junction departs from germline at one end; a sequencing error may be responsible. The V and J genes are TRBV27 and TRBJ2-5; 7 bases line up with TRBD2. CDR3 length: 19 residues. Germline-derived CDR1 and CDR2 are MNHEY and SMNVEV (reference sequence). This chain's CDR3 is CASSSGPARLARYQETQYF. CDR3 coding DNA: TGTGCCAGCAGTTCGGGGCCAGCCAGACTAGCCCGGTACCAAGAGACCCAGTACTTT.

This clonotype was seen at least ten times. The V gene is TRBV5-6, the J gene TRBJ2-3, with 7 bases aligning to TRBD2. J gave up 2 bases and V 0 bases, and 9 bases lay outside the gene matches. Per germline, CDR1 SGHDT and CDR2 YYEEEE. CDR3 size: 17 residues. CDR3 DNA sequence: TGTGCCAGCAGCTTGGCTTGGGGTAGCGGGTACACAGATACGCAGTATTTT. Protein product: CASSLAWGSGYTDTQYF. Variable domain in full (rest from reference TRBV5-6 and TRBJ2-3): DAGVTQSPTHLIKTRGQQVTLRCSPKSGHDTVSWYQQALGQGPQFIFQYYEEEERQRGNFPDRFSGHQFPNYSSELNVNALLLGDSALYLCASSLAWGSGYTDTQYFGPGTRLTVL.

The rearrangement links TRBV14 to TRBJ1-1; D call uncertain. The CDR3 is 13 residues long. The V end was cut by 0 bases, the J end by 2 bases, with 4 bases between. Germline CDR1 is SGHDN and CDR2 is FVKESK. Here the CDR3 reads CASSQDLNTEAFF. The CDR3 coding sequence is TGTGCCAGCAGCCAAGACCTAAACACTGAAGCTTTCTTT.

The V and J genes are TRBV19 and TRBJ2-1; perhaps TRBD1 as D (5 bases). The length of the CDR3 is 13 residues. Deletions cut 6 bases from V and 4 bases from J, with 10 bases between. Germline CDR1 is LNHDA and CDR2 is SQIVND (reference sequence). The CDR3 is CASRDILYNEQFF. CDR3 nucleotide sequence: TGTGCCAGTAGGGACATCTTATACAATGAGCAGTTCTTC.

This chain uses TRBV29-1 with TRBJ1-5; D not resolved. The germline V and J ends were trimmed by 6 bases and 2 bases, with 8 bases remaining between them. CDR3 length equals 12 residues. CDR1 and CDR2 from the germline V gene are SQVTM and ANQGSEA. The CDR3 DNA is TGCAGCGTACAAGATGGCAATCAGCCCCAGCATTTT. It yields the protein CSVQDGNQPQHF.

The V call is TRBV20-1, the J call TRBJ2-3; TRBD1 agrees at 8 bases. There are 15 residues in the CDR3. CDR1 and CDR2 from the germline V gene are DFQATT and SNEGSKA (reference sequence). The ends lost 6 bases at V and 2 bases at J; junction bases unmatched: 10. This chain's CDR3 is CSATDLGQVTDTQYF. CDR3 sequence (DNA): TGCAGTGCCACCGATTTGGGACAGGTCACAGATACGCAGTATTTT.

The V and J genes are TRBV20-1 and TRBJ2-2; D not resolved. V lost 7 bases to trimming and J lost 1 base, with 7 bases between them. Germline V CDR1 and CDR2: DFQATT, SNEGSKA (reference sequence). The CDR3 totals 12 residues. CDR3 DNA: TGCAGTGTTGAACAGAACACCGGGGAGCTGTTTTTT. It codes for CSVEQNTGELFF.